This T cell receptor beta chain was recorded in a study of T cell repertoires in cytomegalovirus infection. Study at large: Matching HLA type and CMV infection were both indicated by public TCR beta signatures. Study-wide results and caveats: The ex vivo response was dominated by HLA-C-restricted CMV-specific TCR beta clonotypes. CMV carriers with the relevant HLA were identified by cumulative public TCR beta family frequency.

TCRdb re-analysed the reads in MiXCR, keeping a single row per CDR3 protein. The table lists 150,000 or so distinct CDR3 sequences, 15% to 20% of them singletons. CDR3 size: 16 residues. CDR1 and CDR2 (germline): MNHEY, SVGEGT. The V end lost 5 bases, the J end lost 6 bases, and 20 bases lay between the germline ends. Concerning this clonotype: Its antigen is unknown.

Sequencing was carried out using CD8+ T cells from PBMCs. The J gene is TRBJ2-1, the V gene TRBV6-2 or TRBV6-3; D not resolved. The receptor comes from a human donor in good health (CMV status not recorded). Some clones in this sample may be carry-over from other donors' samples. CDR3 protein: CASSPLTPDLFNEQFF. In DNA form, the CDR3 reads TGTGCCAGCAGTCCGCTGACTCCCGACCTATTCAATGAGCAGTTCTTC.